The 27 T cell receptor beta chains listed next were all sequenced from one sample in a study of prognosis after radiotherapy for stage I lung cancer. The authors amplified TCR beta CDR3 from genomic DNA using two-round multiplex PCR. The authors ran first-round PCR with primers specific to each TRBV and TRBJ gene. TCRdb reprocessed the multiplex PCR reads via MiXCR and lists one record per CDR3 protein. The table includes roughly 38,000 distinct CDR3 sequences, around 22% detected once. Sequencing used PBMCs, obtained before or after stereotactic body radiation therapy (not recorded which). These receptors came from a donor aged 50 or older with non-small cell lung cancer.

Note on this clonotype: A single base is all that separates this from a far larger clone, so a read error is likely. This chain uses TRBV6-5 with TRBJ1-1; the D gene is possibly TRBD1 (5 bases). The germline V gene has CDR1 MNHEY and CDR2 SVGAGI. The CDR3 runs 14 residues. CDR3 loop: CASSLLGGETESFF. The DNA of the CDR3 is TGTGCCAGCAGTTTACTCGGGGGGGAGACTGAATCTTTCTTT.

This clonotype was recorded at least ten times. The chain links TRBV4-1 to TRBJ2-2, with D unclear. There are 14 residues in the CDR3. With 4 bases removed from V and 6 bases from J, the gap between germline ends came to 12 bases. Germline V CDR1 and CDR2: MGHRA, YSYEKL. The DNA of the CDR3 is TGCGCCAGCAGCCGAGTCCAACCGGCCGGGGAGCTGTTTTTT. Translating it yields CASSRVQPAGELFF.

Notes on this clonotype: A much larger clone lies one base from this, so it may be a read error. The chain has TRBV28 and TRBJ2-4; tentative D call: TRBD1 (5 bases). From germline, CDR1 is MDHEN and CDR2 SYDVKM. Trimming left V 8 bases short and J 0 bases short, with 20 bases between. This CDR3 region has 17 residues. CDR3 loop: CASSVIPRQIAKNIQYF. DNA of the CDR3: TGTGCCAGCTCTGTAATTCCGAGACAGATAGCCAAAAACATTCAGTACTTC.

Note on this clonotype: This may come from a read error, since a much larger clone is one base off. The chain joins TRBV29-1 to TRBJ2-2, with 7 bases fitting TRBD1. The CDR3 sequence is 14 residues long. The germline V gene encodes CDR1 SQVTM and CDR2 ANQGSEA. This CDR3 reads CSVSQGLNTWELFF. DNA for the CDR3: TGCAGCGTATCACAGGGGCTAAACACCTGGGAGCTGTTTTTT.

V is TRBV7-9 and J is TRBJ2-2; TRBD1 aligns across 8 bases. Germline assignment: CDR1 SEHNR and CDR2 FQNEAQ (reference sequence). The J segment lost 0 bases and the V segment lost 5 bases, leaving 5 bases of the junction unmatched. The CDR3 sequence is 16 residues long. The CDR3 DNA follows: TGTGCCAGCAGCCTGAGACAGGGGACGAACACCGGGGAGCTGTTTTTT. Residues: CASSLRQGTNTGELFF.

About this clonotype itself: This clone may be a read error of a much larger clone one base away. V gene TRBV5-4 combines with J gene TRBJ2-1; the D is unclear. The CDR3 sequence is 13 residues long. Trimming removed 3 bases from V and 10 bases from J, with 14 bases in between. Germline CDR1 reads SGHNT; CDR2 reads YYREEE (reference sequence). The CDR3 bases are TGTGCCAGCAGCTGGACCTCGAACACGGAGCAGTTCTTC. It encodes CASSWTSNTEQFF.

V is TRBV2 and J is TRBJ1-6, with unresolved D. The CDR3 has 13 amino acids. The ends were cut back, 10 bases at V and 10 bases at J, with 17 bases in the middle. Germline V gene lookup returns CDR1 SNHLY and CDR2 FYNNEI. The CDR3 DNA follows: TGTGCCACCCTCCTTTCCCTGGGATCACCCCTCCACTTT. Residues: CATLLSLGSPLHF.

This clonotype was detected ten times or more. The chain joins TRBV2 to TRBJ1-2; TRBD1 might be the D (6 bases). The CDR3 consists of 15 residues. V lost 3 bases and J 2 bases, leaving 13 bases between the germline ends. Germline CDR1 SNHLY, CDR2 FYNNEI. CDR3: CASSDPTGRNYGYTF. In DNA, the CDR3 is TGTGCCAGCAGTGACCCAACAGGGCGGAACTATGGCTACACCTTC.

This clonotype has ten or more counts. The V and J genes are TRBV7-9 and TRBJ1-3, with a tentative D call TRBD1 (5 bases). Germline-derived CDR1 and CDR2 are SEHNR and FQNEAQ (reference sequence). V was cut by 2 bases and J by 2 bases, with 7 bases left in between. The CDR3 extends over 14 amino acids. The CDR3 reads CASSLQGAGNTIYF. CDR3 nucleotides: TGTGCCAGCAGCTTACAAGGGGCTGGAAACACCATATATTTT.

This clonotype was seen ten or more times. The rearrangement links TRBV3-1 to TRBJ1-2; D is unclear. Deletions cut 1 base from V and 7 bases from J, with 7 bases between. The CDR3 consists of 12 residues. Germline V gene lookup returns CDR1 LGHDT and CDR2 YNNKEL (reference sequence). The CDR3 DNA is TGTGCCAGCAGCCAAGTCAAAGGTGGCTACACCTTC. It translates to CASSQVKGGYTF.

This clonotype was seen repeatedly, ten times or more. V is TRBV27 and J is TRBJ1-3; 8 nucleotides align to TRBD1. After removal of 6 bases from V and 0 bases from J, the junction contained 10 bases not matched to a gene. The CDR3 sequence is 17 residues long. Germline lookup yields CDR1 MNHEY and CDR2 SMNVEV (reference sequence). CDR3 bases: TGTGCCAGCAGACTAACCGGGACAGGCCTCTCTGGAAACACCATATATTTT. Protein: CASRLTGTGLSGNTIYF.

This clonotype was counted at least ten times. V gene TRBV7-6 combines with J gene TRBJ2-7, with D perhaps matching TRBD1 (6 bases). The germline gives CDR1 SGHVS, CDR2 FNYEAQ. The CDR3 extends over 14 amino acids. The V gene lost 5 bases and the J gene lost 6 bases, with 17 bases spanning the gap. The CDR3 coding sequence is TGTGCCAGCAGCCCGAGGACAGCCGGGTCCGAGCAGTACTTC. This translates into CASSPRTAGSEQYF.

This clonotype came up many times. This chain uses TRBV5-1 with TRBJ1-4; tentative D call: TRBD1 (6 bases). V shed 4 bases and J shed 0 bases, with 10 bases lying between them. This CDR3 region has 15 residues. CDR1 is SGHRS and CDR2 is YFSETQ in the germline V gene. The CDR3 reads CASSKYRATNEKLFF. CDR3 DNA sequence: TGCGCCAGCAGCAAATACAGGGCAACTAATGAAAAACTGTTTTTT.

This clonotype was counted at least ten times. CDR3 sequence reads: CASSLGTNMGAFF. The CDR3 coding sequence is TGTGCCAGCAGCTTAGGTACAAACATGGGAGCTTTCTTT. The V gene is TRBV7-9, the J gene TRBJ1-1, with unresolved D. V was shortened by 1 base and J by 10 bases, with 13 bases between the two germline ends. This CDR3 has 13 amino acids. Germline CDR1 reads SEHNR; CDR2 reads FQNEAQ (reference sequence).

Ten or more counts support this clonotype. J is TRBJ1-1 and V is TRBV7-6; the D gene is possibly TRBD1 (5 bases). Trimming left V 3 bases short and J 0 bases short, with 11 bases between. Germline CDR1 and CDR2: SGHVS and FNYEAQ. The CDR3 totals 15 residues. The CDR3 here is CASSLAGRMNTEAFF. The CDR3 coding sequence is TGTGCCAGCAGCTTGGCGGGACGCATGAACACTGAAGCTTTCTTT.

The chain combines TRBV6-2 or TRBV6-3 with TRBJ1-2; 7 nucleotides align to TRBD1. The CDR3 extends over 13 amino acids. The germline gives CDR1 MNHEY, CDR2 SVGEGT. Losses at the gene ends were 4 bases for V and 4 bases for J; bases not matched to a gene: 3. The CDR3 DNA is TGTGCCAGCAGTTTCCAGGGGGGCTATGGCTACACCTTC. Translation gives CASSFQGGYGYTF.

Ten or more counts support this clonotype. The chain joins TRBV28 to TRBJ2-5; 14 nucleotides agree with TRBD2. Germline trimming cut 5 bases from V and 4 bases from J; bases unmatched to any gene: 9. Germline CDR1 and CDR2: MDHEN and SYDVKM. The CDR3 extends over 17 amino acids. The CDR3 region has the DNA TGTGCCAGCAGTCCTACCCAGACTAGCGGGAGGGTAGAGACCCAGTACTTC. Its protein product is CASSPTQTSGRVETQYF. Full variable domain (rest looked up from reference TRBV28 and TRBJ2-5): DVKVTQSSRYLVKRTGEKVFLECVQDMDHENMFWYRQDPGLGLRLIYFSYDVKMKEKGDIPEGYSVSREKKERFSLILESASTNQTSMYLCASSPTQTSGRVETQYFGPGTRLLVL.

In regard to this clonotype: One junction end does not reproduce the germline sequence, and a read error may be involved. This chain connects TRBV28 to TRBJ2-1; D perhaps matches TRBD1 (6 bases). This CDR3 has 15 amino acids. Per the germline V gene, CDR1 is MDHEN and CDR2 is SYDVKM. CDR3 bases: TGTTCCAGCAGGCCTGGTGGGGGCTCCTACAATGAGCATTTCTTC. It codes for CSSRPGGGSYNEHFF.

This clonotype was observed at least ten times. The rearrangement joins TRBV20-1 to TRBJ1-1; 7 positions match TRBD1. In germline, CDR1 is DFQATT, CDR2 SNEGSKA (reference sequence). Germline trimming cut 4 bases from V and 6 bases from J; bases unmatched to any gene: 11. The CDR3 is 14 residues long. DNA of the CDR3: TGCAGTGCTATCGAGCGTACAGGGGAGGCTGAAGCTTTCTTT. Translation: CSAIERTGEAEAFF.

This clonotype was observed at least ten times. The chain links TRBV12-3 or TRBV12-4 to TRBJ1-1; D not resolved. The CDR3 spans 16 residues. The ends were cut back, 4 bases at V and 5 bases at J, with 20 bases in the middle. CDR3 nucleotide sequence: TGTGCCAGCAGTTACGCCAACGGCGGGGTCAAAACTGAAGCTTTCTTT. The encoded protein is CASSYANGGVKTEAFF.

This clonotype came up many times. V is TRBV7-6 and J is TRBJ1-5; D remains unclear. The V gene lost 5 bases and the J gene lost 0 bases, with 8 bases spanning the gap. There are 14 residues in the CDR3. Germline V CDR1 and CDR2: SGHVS, FNYEAQ. The CDR3 DNA follows: TGTGCCAGCAGCCCCGGCCCTAGCAATCAGCCCCAGCATTTT. This translates into CASSPGPSNQPQHF.

This clonotype occurred many times. The V gene is TRBV18, the J gene TRBJ1-6; D gene unclear. CDR3 length equals 13 residues. The V end lost 2 bases, the J end lost 7 bases, and 6 bases lay between the germline ends. From germline, CDR1 is KGHSH and CDR2 LQKENI. The CDR3 sequence is CASSPTVNSPLHF. The DNA for the CDR3 is TGTGCCAGCTCACCAACCGTGAATTCACCCCTCCACTTT.

The chain employs TRBV7-9 and TRBJ2-1, with D possibly matching TRBD2 (5 bases). CDR1 and CDR2 (germline): SEHNR, FQNEAQ (reference sequence). V gave up 5 bases and J gave up 4 bases, with 21 bases separating them. CDR3 size: 17 residues. The CDR3 region has the DNA TGTGCCAGCAGCACCTGGGCACAGCCCTCGGGGTACAATGAGCAGTTCTTC. Its translation: CASSTWAQPSGYNEQFF.

This clonotype was counted many times. The V call is TRBV27, the J call TRBJ2-7, with TRBD1 matching over 12 bases. The V segment lost 4 bases and the J segment 3 bases; nucleotides outside the gene matches: 22. Per germline, CDR1 MNHEY and CDR2 SMNVEV (reference sequence). The CDR3 extends over 21 amino acids. The CDR3 spells CASSSTNSGTGGPFINYEQYF. CDR3 coding DNA: TGTGCCAGCAGTTCGACGAACTCCGGGACAGGGGGCCCATTTATCAACTACGAGCAGTACTTC.

Ten or more counts support this clonotype. The chain links TRBV6-5 to TRBJ1-2; D perhaps matches TRBD1 (5 bases). V lost 4 bases, J lost 8 bases, and 20 bases lay in between. The germline CDR1 and CDR2 sequences are MNHEY and SVGAGI. CDR3 length equals 15 residues. The DNA for the CDR3 is TGTGCCAGCAGTTCGGACCCTCTGACCCGGGGGGGCTACACCTTC. It codes for CASSSDPLTRGGYTF.

This clonotype was counted at least ten times. The gene calls are TRBV6-2 or TRBV6-3 and TRBJ1-5, with 8 bases identical to TRBD1. V lost 6 bases and J lost 11; bases outside the gene matches: 12. The CDR3 sequence is 14 residues long. CDR1 and CDR2 (germline): MNHEY, SVGEGT. This CDR3 reads CASSPTGTGYSQHF. The CDR3 DNA follows: TGTGCCAGCAGCCCAACCGGGACAGGCTACTCCCAGCATTTT.

The table lists this clonotype with many counts. The rearrangement joins TRBV20-1 to TRBJ2-1, with TRBD2 matching over 8 bases. Trimming cost V 0 bases and J 4 bases; bases outside gene matches: 8. The CDR3 spans 16 residues. Per germline, CDR1 DFQATT and CDR2 SNEGSKA (reference sequence). In DNA form, the CDR3 reads TGCAGTGCTAGAGATGGGACGGGACTAGATTACAATGAGCAGTTCTTC. Its translation: CSARDGTGLDYNEQFF.